These 6 T cell receptor beta chains share one sample of origin, sequenced in a study of OX40 agonist ivuxolimab in advanced cancers. Profiled with immunoSEQ multiplex PCR; TCRdb holds only in-frame clones, not every one. Here the sample spans 87,000 or so clones, around 87% being singletons. The sample here was CD4+ or CD8+ T cells sorted from blood, taken in a trial of the OX40 agonist ivuxolimab. The receptors were gathered from an adult with an advanced solid tumor such as melanoma, head and neck, liver or kidney cancer.

The chain is built from TRBV29-1 and TRBJ1-1, with a possible D match to TRBD1 (5 bases). Looked up from germline, CDR1 is SQVTM and CDR2 is ANQGSEA. V lost 7 bases, J lost 1 base, and 13 bases lay in between. CDR3 length equals 13 residues. CDR3: CSADSPGNTEAFF. The CDR3 nucleotides read TGCAGCGCTGACAGCCCGGGGAACACTGAAGCTTTCTTT.

The CDR3 DNA follows: TGTGCCAGCAGTTACTCGATGCAGCGGGAGAAAAATGAGCAGTTCTTC. Amino acids: CASSYSMQREKNEQFF. The V gene is TRBV6-6, the J gene TRBJ2-1; the match to TRBD2 covers 8 bases. Germline CDR1 is MNHNY and CDR2 is SVGAGI (reference sequence). This CDR3 has 16 amino acids. The junction had 8 bases not matched to a gene; V was cut back by 0 bases and J by 7 bases.

This clone was found once. The chain joins TRBV27 to TRBJ2-7; D not resolved. Trimming stripped 6 bases from V and 2 bases from J, with 5 bases between. This CDR3 is built from 11 residues. Germline values: CDR1 MNHEY, CDR2 SMNVEV (reference sequence). In nucleotides, the CDR3 is TGTGCCAGCAGAGGCCCCTACGAGCAGTACTTC. Its translation is CASRGPYEQYF.

CDR3 protein: CASSTITGGGEKLFF. Here the CDR3 DNA reads TGTGCCAGCAGTACTATTACAGGGGGCGGTGAAAAACTGTTTTTT. The chain recombines TRBV2 with TRBJ1-4; TRBD1 aligns across 9 bases. CDR3 size: 15 residues. Germline trimming cut 5 bases from V and 7 bases from J; bases unmatched to any gene: 8. Germline CDR1 SNHLY, CDR2 FYNNEI. The full variable domain, with the rest looked up from reference TRBV2 and TRBJ1-4, is EPEVTQTPSHQVTQMGQEVILRCVPISNHLYFYWYRQILGQKVEFLVSFYNNEISEKSEIFDDQFSVERPDGSNFTLKIRSTKLEDSAMYFCASSTITGGGEKLFFGSGTQLSVL.

A single count supports this clone. The chain combines TRBV7-2 with TRBJ1-2, with D tentatively TRBD1 (5 bases). Per the germline V gene, CDR1 is SGHTA and CDR2 is FQGNSA. The length of the CDR3 is 11 residues. The V and J ends lost 5 bases and 7 bases respectively, with 8 bases between them. CDR3 DNA sequence: TGTGCCAGCAGCGCAGGGTTTGGCTACACCTTC. Its protein product is CASSAGFGYTF.

This chain connects TRBV19 to TRBJ2-6; 8 nucleotides agree with TRBD1. The CDR3 is made up of 16 amino acids. The germline V gene encodes CDR1 LNHDA and CDR2 SQIVND (reference sequence). V lost 4 bases to trimming and J lost 4 bases; unmatched junction nucleotides: 6. DNA of the CDR3: TGTGCCAGTAGTAGTGGACAGGGTTTGGGGGCCAACGTCCTGACTTTC. This sequence encodes CASSSGQGLGANVLTF.